The 32 T cell receptor beta chains reported below all come from one sample, sequenced in a study of CD8+CD57+ T cells in acquired aplastic anemia. Genomic DNA acted as the template from which TCR beta VDJ combination and CDR3 sequence profiling were carried out. TCRdb re-called the reads with MiXCR, one entry per CDR3 protein. The data hold roughly 190,000 distinct CDR3 sequences, with around half observed a single time. Flow cytometry had shown expanded CD8+CD57+ cells in the patients chosen for sequencing. Sequenced sample: sorted CD4+, CD8+, or CD8+CD57+ T cells (not recorded which) from PBMCs. The receptors derive from a human donor with aplastic anemia.

As DNA, the CDR3 is TGCAGCGTGACGCAGGGGGCAGATACGCAGTATTTT. Protein sequence: CSVTQGADTQYF. The rearrangement joins TRBV29-1 to TRBJ2-3, with 7 bases lining up with TRBD1. The CDR3 sequence is 12 residues long. Germline V lookup: CDR1 SQVTM, CDR2 ANQGSEA. Germline trimming cut 6 bases from V and 4 bases from J; bases unmatched to any gene: 4.

The chain carries TRBV7-2 and TRBJ1-4; D is possibly TRBD1 (5 bases). Germline V gene sequence: CDR1 SGHTA, CDR2 FQGNSA. The CDR3 runs to 12 residues. Deletions cut 7 bases from V and 5 bases from J, with 8 bases between. The CDR3 nucleotides are TGTGCCAGCACCAGACAGAATGAAAAACTGTTTTTT. It is translated as CASTRQNEKLFF.

The rearrangement links TRBV9 to TRBJ1-2; D is undetermined. Between the trimmed V and J ends, which lost 4 bases and 4 bases, there was a span of 17 bases. From germline, CDR1 is SGDLS and CDR2 YYNGEE. This CDR3 is 15 amino acids long. CDR3 protein: CASSLNEGLGYGYTF. CDR3 in DNA: TGTGCCAGCAGCTTGAACGAGGGTTTGGGCTATGGCTACACCTTC.

This clonotype was observed many times. The V and J genes are TRBV2 and TRBJ1-5; 10 nucleotides match TRBD1. There are 14 residues in the CDR3. Germline-derived CDR1 and CDR2 are SNHLY and FYNNEI. V trimming: 7 bases; J trimming: 7 bases; junction bases outside the gene matches: 7. The CDR3 DNA reads TGTGCCAGCACTTCGGGACAGGGGATACAGCCCCAGCATTTT. Translated: CASTSGQGIQPQHF. Based on the CDR3 plus reference TRBV2 and TRBJ1-5, the full variable domain is EPEVTQTPSHQVTQMGQEVILRCVPISNHLYFYWYRQILGQKVEFLVSFYNNEISEKSEIFDDQFSVERPDGSNFTLKIRSTKLEDSAMYFCASTSGQGIQPQHFGDGTRLSIL.

With regard to this clonotype: Germline is not matched at one junction end, which may reflect a read error. The chain has TRBV7-9 and TRBJ2-7, with D perhaps matching TRBD2 (6 bases). CDR1 is SEHNR and CDR2 is FQNEAQ in the germline V gene (reference sequence). The CDR3 length is 11 residues. For the CDR3, the DNA is TGTGCCAGCAGCACTCTGACTAGTAGCGCCTTC. This translates into CASSTLTSSAF.

For this clonotype: A much larger clone lies one base from this, so it may be a read error. Because it lacks the conserved phenylalanine or tryptophan at the end, this CDR3 is likely a read error. The chain recombines TRBV7-2 with TRBJ2-4; D possibly corresponds to TRBD1 (6 bases). This CDR3 is 16 amino acids long. V lost 5 bases and J 0 bases, leaving 14 bases between the germline ends. CDR1 SGHTA and CDR2 FQGNSA come from the germline V gene. The CDR3 nucleotides read TGTGCCAGCAGCACACAGGGATGGGAAGCCAAAAACATTCAGTACCTC. It is translated as CASSTQGWEAKNIQYL.

This chain connects TRBV20-1 to TRBJ2-5; 11 nucleotides agree with TRBD2. The CDR3 extends over 15 amino acids. V dropped 4 bases and J dropped 1; count of bases not matched to a gene: 5. Germline CDR1 reads DFQATT; CDR2 reads SNEGSKA (reference sequence). CDR3 sequence: CSAITSGSFQETQYF. In DNA, the CDR3 is TGCAGTGCTATTACTAGCGGGAGTTTCCAAGAGACCCAGTACTTC.

As to this clonotype: Just one base apart from a much larger clone, this may be a read error. V gene TRBV5-1 combines with J gene TRBJ2-1; tentatively, D is TRBD2 (5 bases). This CDR3 comprises 14 residues. The V gene lost 2 bases and the J gene lost 6 bases, with 12 bases spanning the gap. The germline V gene encodes CDR1 SGHRS and CDR2 YFSETQ. The CDR3: CASSLEGRANEQFF. Here the CDR3 DNA reads TGCGCCAGCAGCTTAGAGGGTCGAGCCAATGAGCAGTTCTTC. The entire variable domain, with the rest obtained from reference TRBV5-1 and TRBJ2-1, is as follows: KAGVTQTPRYLIKTRGQQVTLSCSPISGHRSVSWYQQTPGQGLQFLFEYFSETQRNKGNFPGRFSGRQFSNSRSEMNVSTLELGDSALYLCASSLEGRANEQFFGPGTRLTVL.

The chain recombines TRBV2 with TRBJ2-2; weak D call: TRBD1 (6 bases). The CDR3 consists of 14 residues. Per the germline V gene, CDR1 is SNHLY and CDR2 is FYNNEI. Deletions cut 4 bases from V and 6 bases from J, with 12 bases between. CDR3 residues: CASSGEQGAGELFF. CDR3 DNA sequence: TGTGCCAGCAGTGGGGAACAGGGTGCCGGGGAGCTGTTTTTT.

The chain is built from TRBV25-1 and TRBJ2-7; D gene unclear. The CDR3 consists of 14 residues. V gave up 1 base and J gave up 2 bases, with 9 bases separating them. The germline CDR1 and CDR2 sequences are MGHDK and SYGVNS. Here the CDR3 reads CASSESGPPYEQYF. The CDR3 nucleotides read TGTGCCAGCAGTGAATCTGGGCCTCCCTACGAGCAGTACTTC.

This clonotype was seen only a few times. J is TRBJ1-2 and V is TRBV10-1, with D unresolved. This CDR3 region has 13 residues. Looked up from germline, CDR1 is WNHNN and CDR2 is SYGVQD (reference sequence). The ends were cut back, 0 bases at V and 8 bases at J, with 10 bases in the middle. DNA of the CDR3: TGCGCCAGCAGTGAGTCCCTCACCGGGGGCTACACCTTC. Translating gives CASSESLTGGYTF.

Remarks on this clonotype: This could be a read error, since a much larger clone is one nucleotide away. The chain recombines TRBV5-6 with TRBJ2-3; 12 bases are a match to TRBD2. The CDR3 length is 18 residues. Germline-derived CDR1 and CDR2 are SGHDT and YYEEEE. The V and J ends lost 3 bases and 4 bases, in that order; junction bases with no gene match: 12. CDR3 DNA sequence: TGTGCCAGCAGCTCACGACTAGCGGGAGTCCCCCTATCAGATACGCAGTATTTT. Protein product: CASSSRLAGVPLSDTQYF.

The DNA of the CDR3 is TGTGCCAGCAGCTCGGTAACCTCCTACGAGCAGTACTTC. Translated, it gives CASSSVTSYEQYF. The gene calls are TRBV25-1 and TRBJ2-7; D is unclear. The CDR3 extends over 13 amino acids. Trimming removed 6 bases from V and 0 bases from J, with 9 bases in between. CDR1 is MGHDK, CDR2 SYGVNS, per germline.

This clonotype was counted at least ten times. The chain has TRBV10-3 and TRBJ1-1; perhaps TRBD1 as D (5 bases). Germline V gene sequence: CDR1 ENHRY, CDR2 SYGVKD. The V end lost 7 bases, the J end lost 6 bases, and 18 bases lay between the germline ends. The CDR3 spans 14 residues. The CDR3 reads CAIKNTQGVSEAFF. The CDR3 DNA follows: TGTGCCATCAAGAATACGCAGGGCGTCTCTGAAGCTTTCTTT.

This sequence joins TRBV19 and TRBJ1-4, with no clear D. Germline-derived CDR1 and CDR2 are LNHDA and SQIVND (reference sequence). This CDR3 spans 16 amino acids. Trimming left V 1 base short and J 0 bases short, with 9 bases between. The CDR3 DNA reads as TGTGCCAGTAGTATAGGTGTCCCCGCAACTAATGAAAAACTGTTTTTT. Encoded protein: CASSIGVPATNEKLFF.

Worth noting for this clonotype: It may be a read error: a sequence one base away is much more abundant. In DNA form, the CDR3 reads TGTGCCAGCAGTTACCATTCTTCCCAGCAGTTCTTC. It translates to CASSYHSSQQFF. The chain couples TRBV6-5 to TRBJ2-1; D not certain. This CDR3 region has 12 residues. The ends were cut back, 2 bases at V and 11 bases at J, with 10 bases in the middle. Per the germline V gene, CDR1 is MNHEY and CDR2 is SVGAGI.

In this sample, this clonotype turned up a few times. The chain links TRBV15 to TRBJ2-3, with D hard to call. This CDR3 is 16 amino acids long. Trimming left V 0 bases short and J 2 bases short, with 12 bases between. Germline-derived CDR1 and CDR2 are LNHNV and YYDKDF (reference sequence). In DNA form, the CDR3 reads TGTGCCACCAGCAGAGATCCCTCCCCCACCACAGATACGCAGTATTTT. Its protein product is CATSRDPSPTTDTQYF.

Ten or more counts support this clonotype. J is TRBJ1-5 and V is TRBV15, with D maybe TRBD1 (6 bases). In germline, CDR1 is LNHNV, CDR2 YYDKDF (reference sequence). Trimming pared 3 bases from V and 6 bases from J, leaving 24 bases between. The CDR3 is 18 residues long. For the CDR3, the DNA is TGTGCCACCAGCAGCCTCGAACTGGACAGTAGGGTGGGTCAGCCCCAGCATTTT. It specifies CATSSLELDSRVGQPQHF.

Only a few counts were recorded for this clonotype. V is TRBV3-1 and J is TRBJ2-5; D might be TRBD2 (5 bases). The germline gives CDR1 LGHDT, CDR2 YNNKEL (reference sequence). The CDR3 contains 13 residues. The germline V and J ends were trimmed by 4 bases and 1 base, with 7 bases remaining between them. CDR3: CASSPRGQETQYF. The CDR3 DNA reads as TGTGCCAGCAGCCCCCGGGGCCAAGAGACCCAGTACTTC.

This clonotype was seen repeatedly, ten times or more. V usage is TRBV9 and J usage is TRBJ1-2; 8 positions agree with TRBD1. After removal of 5 bases from V and 0 bases from J, the junction contained 12 bases not matched to a gene. The CDR3 is 17 amino acids. Germline CDR1 reads SGDLS; CDR2 reads YYNGEE. CDR3 DNA sequence: TGTGCCAGCAGTCTCGGGACAGGACAAGCCTCTAACTATGGCTACACCTTC. It translates to CASSLGTGQASNYGYTF.

Notes on this clonotype: This may arise from a read error, as a much more abundant clone is one base away. CDR3 nucleotide sequence: TGTGCCAGCAGTTTAAGAGGGAATAACACTGAAGCTTTCTTT. This translates into CASSLRGNNTEAFF. J is TRBJ1-1 and V is TRBV12-3 or TRBV12-4; no clear D gene. This CDR3 contains 14 residues. Trimming shortened V by 2 bases and J by 2 bases, and 9 bases separated the two germline ends.

This clonotype occurred a few times. The rearrangement joins TRBV9 to TRBJ2-5; tentatively, D is TRBD1 or TRBD2 (7 bases each). V was pared by 4 bases and J by 5 bases, with 15 bases between. In germline, CDR1 is SGDLS, CDR2 YYNGEE. This CDR3 spans 14 amino acids. CDR3 DNA: TGTGCCAGCAGCTGGCGACAGGGAGGGGAGACCCAGTACTTC. This sequence encodes CASSWRQGGETQYF.

A few counts support this clonotype. The chain has TRBV15 and TRBJ1-2; D gene ambiguous. This CDR3 comprises 13 residues. Germline V gene sequence: CDR1 LNHNV, CDR2 YYDKDF (reference sequence). The V and J ends lost 6 bases and 0 bases respectively, with 8 bases between them. The DNA of the CDR3 is TGTGCCACCAGGGAGGATACTAACTATGGCTACACCTTC. Encoded protein: CATREDTNYGYTF.

The V call is TRBV29-1, the J call TRBJ2-3, with 7 bases lining up with TRBD1. The CDR3 contains 12 residues. CDR1 and CDR2 (germline): SQVTM, ANQGSEA. V dropped 3 bases and J dropped 4; count of bases not matched to a gene: 1. The CDR3 DNA follows: TGCAGCGTTGAGACAGGGTCAGATACGCAGTATTTT. It yields the protein CSVETGSDTQYF.

V gene TRBV20-1 combines with J gene TRBJ2-1; 9 bases line up with TRBD2. The CDR3 runs to 15 residues. The germline V gene has CDR1 DFQATT and CDR2 SNEGSKA (reference sequence). The ends lost 1 base at V and 6 bases at J; junction bases unmatched: 7. The CDR3 DNA is TGCAGTGCTAGAGGCACTCTAGCGGGGAGCAATGAGCAGTTCTTC. Translation gives CSARGTLAGSNEQFF.

About this clonotype: Just one base apart from a much larger clone, this may be a read error. V gene TRBV9 combines with J gene TRBJ2-1; perhaps TRBD2 as D (7 bases). Germline V gene lookup returns CDR1 SGDLS and CDR2 YYNGEE. The CDR3 totals 17 residues. The CDR3 is CASSVEGVTSSNNEQFF. The CDR3 region has the DNA TGTGCCAGCAGCGTAGAGGGGGTGACTAGCTCCAACAATGAGCAGTTCTTC.

In this sample, this clonotype turned up many times. CDR3 sequence reads: CASSFPYLEREIPYEQYF. The CDR3 DNA sequence: TGTGCCAGCAGCTTCCCCTACCTAGAGCGGGAAATCCCCTACGAGCAGTACTTC. This chain uses TRBV7-3 with TRBJ2-7; 7 nucleotides match TRBD2. CDR1 and CDR2 from the germline V gene are SGHTA and FQGTGA. J lost 2 bases, V lost 3 bases, and 16 bases had no gene match. The CDR3 is 18 residues long.

The chain's CDR3 is CSVEDRDRYEQYF. The DNA of the CDR3 is TGCAGCGTTGAAGATAGGGACAGATACGAGCAGTACTTC. The gene calls are TRBV29-1 and TRBJ2-7; 7 bases line up with TRBD1. Per the germline V gene, CDR1 is SQVTM and CDR2 is ANQGSEA. V dropped 0 bases and J dropped 4; count of bases not matched to a gene: 3. The CDR3 extends over 13 amino acids.

The chain uses TRBV24-1 and TRBJ1-2; TRBD1 aligns across 9 bases. The junction had 8 bases not matched to a gene; V was cut back by 7 bases and J by 9 bases. The CDR3 has 13 residues. In germline, CDR1 is KGHDR, CDR2 SFDVKD. CDR3 bases: TGTGCCACCAGCCCCGGGACAGGGCAGCGCTACACCTTC. As protein: CATSPGTGQRYTF.

This chain joins TRBV20-1 and TRBJ2-6; 8 nucleotides align to TRBD2. The V and J ends lost 7 bases and 0 bases, in that order; junction bases with no gene match: 5. The CDR3 is 15 amino acids. CDR1 is DFQATT, CDR2 SNEGSKA, per germline (reference sequence). CDR3 in amino acids: CSVGLAGSGANVLTF. CDR3 DNA sequence: TGCAGTGTCGGACTAGCTGGCTCTGGGGCCAACGTCCTGACTTTC.

The genes are TRBV15 and TRBJ2-3, with 7 positions matching TRBD2. The CDR3 totals 14 residues. Looked up from germline, CDR1 is LNHNV and CDR2 is YYDKDF (reference sequence). The ends lost 6 bases at V and 2 bases at J; junction bases unmatched: 5. In nucleotides, the CDR3 is TGTGCCACCAGGCAGCGGGGTTCCACAGATACGCAGTATTTT. This gives the protein CATRQRGSTDTQYF.

The CDR3 region has the DNA TGTGCCAGCAGCTCGCTGGGGCTGGACAAATTCCAGTTGGAGCAGTACTTC. Translation: CASSSLGLDKFQLEQYF. The genes are TRBV5-6 and TRBJ2-7, with D tentatively TRBD1 (5 bases). Looked up from germline, CDR1 is SGHDT and CDR2 is YYEEEE. V was pared by 3 bases and J by 7 bases, with 26 bases between. This CDR3 has 17 amino acids.